This T cell receptor beta chain was captured by sequencing in a study of shared clonotypes between healthy human individuals. The overall study: The donor pool was made up of a couple of women and three men aged 18 to 49.

Germline V gene sequence: CDR1 SGHRS, CDR2 YFSETQ. The CDR3 consists of 13 residues. Trimming removed 6 bases at V and 0 bases at J, with 9 bases between. The split of CD4+ cells yielded CD45RA+ naive and CD45RA-negative memory subsets. With respect to this clone: Antigen: not known.

Study-wide results and caveats: How much donors shared clonotypes was expected to be affected by sequencing depth.

Sequencing used immunoSEQ multiplex PCR; TCRdb keeps in-frame clones, though not all of them. This table has 2 million to 2.5 million clones, about 95% appearing once. This sequence originates from a man aged 18 to 30 in good health. This rearrangement joins TRBV5-1 to TRBJ1-1, with D unclear. Sample: naive CD4+ T cells sorted from blood. Subset denoted: CD45RA+ positively selected. CDR3 nucleotides: TGCGCCAGCATGACGGTCCTGAACACTGAAGCTTTCTTT. Amino acids: CASMTVLNTEAFF.